Below, 15 T cell receptor beta chains from the same sample are listed, as sequenced in a study of T cells after yellow fever vaccination. TCRdb passed the 5' RACE reads through MiXCR, listing each CDR3 protein once. The sample includes 300,000 to 400,000 distinct CDR3 sequences, 8.7% of them seen just once. The sequenced sample was PBMCs, obtained on the day of the first yellow fever vaccination. These receptors were taken from a young man who received the YFV17D yellow fever vaccine.

In this sample, this clonotype turned up many times. This chain uses TRBV5-1 with TRBJ2-3, with a tentative D call TRBD2 (5 bases). Germline V gives CDR1 SGHRS, CDR2 YFSETQ. V lost 4 bases, J lost 2 bases, and 23 bases lay in between. The length of the CDR3 is 18 residues. The DNA for the CDR3 is TGCGCCAGCAGCCCTCGATCTGGGTGGAGGCTTATCACAGATACGCAGTATTTT. Protein: CASSPRSGWRLITDTQYF.

This clonotype occurred many times. The chain joins TRBV12-3 or TRBV12-4 to TRBJ2-1, with 7 bases aligning to TRBD2. This CDR3 contains 13 residues. Losses at the gene ends were 7 bases for V and 9 bases for J; bases not matched to a gene: 9. CDR3 in DNA: TGTGCCAGCACCCCTGGGGAGGGTTTTGAGCAGTTCTTC. Protein: CASTPGEGFEQFF.

This clonotype was detected many times. The chain links TRBV4-2 to TRBJ2-1, with TRBD2 identical over 10 bases. This CDR3 region has 16 residues. Germline loops: CDR1 LGHNA, CDR2 YNFKEQ. Germline trimming cut 1 base from V and 9 bases from J; bases unmatched to any gene: 9. This CDR3 is CASSQGAGGQVGEQFF. In DNA, the CDR3 is TGTGCCAGCAGCCAAGGAGCGGGGGGGCAGGTGGGTGAGCAGTTCTTC.

This clonotype was counted many times. The CDR3 region is CASSQDKAPANYGYTF. The DNA for the CDR3 is TGCGCCAGCAGCCAAGACAAGGCCCCAGCTAACTATGGCTACACCTTC. The chain combines TRBV4-3 with TRBJ1-2; no definite D call. Per the germline V gene, CDR1 is LGHNA and CDR2 is YSLEER. There are 16 residues in the CDR3. V was pared by 0 bases and J by 0 bases, with 11 bases between.

This clonotype was observed many times. This rearrangement joins TRBV7-8 to TRBJ2-5; D is unclear. Per the germline V gene, CDR1 is SGHVS and CDR2 is FQNEAQ. The CDR3 is made up of 14 amino acids. The V end was cut by 5 bases, the J end by 5 bases, with 15 bases between. The DNA of the CDR3 is TGTGCCAGCAGCCCCCCCTGGCTCTTTGAGACCCAGTACTTC. Translation gives CASSPPWLFETQYF.

The rearrangement links TRBV12-3 or TRBV12-4 to TRBJ2-3; no reliable D call. Trimming shortened V by 7 bases and J by 2 bases, and 10 bases separated the two germline ends. The CDR3 loop spans 13 amino acids. The DNA of the CDR3 is TGTGCCAGCACTGAAAGGTACACAGATACGCAGTATTTT. It translates to CASTERYTDTQYF.

The V call is TRBV6-2 or TRBV6-3, the J call TRBJ2-7, with 9 bases aligning to TRBD2. Germline V CDR1 and CDR2: MNHEY, SVGEGT. Losses at the gene ends were 2 bases for V and 3 bases for J; bases not matched to a gene: 20. This CDR3 has 20 amino acids. CDR3 loop: CASSYDMSSGGPYRYYEQYF. CDR3 sequence (DNA): TGTGCCAGCAGTTACGACATGTCCAGCGGGGGGCCTTATAGGTACTACGAGCAGTACTTC.

This clonotype was seen ten or more times. This chain joins TRBV7-8 and TRBJ1-6, with no clear D. Trimming cost V 6 bases and J 8 bases, with 17 bases left between them. Germline CDR1 SGHVS, CDR2 FQNEAQ. The CDR3 runs 15 residues. Here the CDR3 reads CASRVGNPLDSPLHF. DNA for the CDR3: TGTGCCAGCAGAGTAGGGAACCCTTTGGATTCACCCCTCCACTTT.

This clonotype has just a few counts. The chain couples TRBV21-1 to TRBJ2-2; no DNA check was done on the table's D call, TRBD1. TRBV21-1 is labeled a pseudogene. The CDR3 sequence is 18 residues long. Here the CDR3 reads CASSKLRDRGSFGGELFF. In DNA form, the CDR3 reads TGTGCCAGCAGCAAACTTCGGGACAGGGGATCTTTTGGCGGGGAGCTGTTTTTT.

The J gene is TRBJ2-3, the V gene TRBV7-2; D is possibly TRBD2 (6 bases). V was clipped by 7 bases and J by 0 bases, with 11 bases between them. The CDR3 contains 14 residues. Germline loops: CDR1 SGHTA, CDR2 FQGNSA. DNA of the CDR3: TGTGCCAGCACTAAGGGACTTAGCACAGATACGCAGTATTTT. It yields the protein CASTKGLSTDTQYF.

The table lists this clonotype with a few counts. The chain employs TRBV11-2 and TRBJ2-7, with TRBD1 matching over 7 bases. The CDR3 covers 13 residues. Germline lookup yields CDR1 SGHAT and CDR2 FQNNGV. J gave up 3 bases and V 2 bases, and 1 base lay outside the gene matches. CDR3 coding DNA: TGTGCCAGCAGCTTATACAGGGGCTACGAGCAGTACGTC. Translating gives CASSLYRGYEQYV.

The genes are TRBV6-6 and TRBJ2-7, with D perhaps assigned TRBD1 or TRBD2 (6 bases each). Germline V gives CDR1 MNHNY, CDR2 SVGAGI (reference sequence). The CDR3 spans 12 residues. The V and J ends lost 10 bases and 2 bases respectively, with 12 bases between them. CDR3 DNA sequence: TGTGCCACCTCGGAGGGGGCCTACGAGCAGTACGTC. Its protein product is CATSEGAYEQYV.

This clonotype has ten or more counts. The chain carries TRBV7-9 and TRBJ2-1; no clear D gene. Germline loops: CDR1 SEHNR, CDR2 FQNEAQ (reference sequence). This CDR3 is 11 amino acids long. Trimming removed 1 base at V and 9 bases at J, with 4 bases between. CDR3 coding DNA: TGTGCCAGCAGCTTAGAGCGTGAGCAGTTCTTC. Translated: CASSLEREQFF.

This clonotype occurred a few times. The V and J genes are TRBV10-2 and TRBJ2-7; TRBD2 is a possible D gene (6 bases). CDR3 size: 15 residues. Germline lookup yields CDR1 WSHSY and CDR2 SAAADI. Trimming took off 5 bases at V and 1 base at J, with 15 bases between the two ends. This CDR3 is CASSRGTGRSYEQYV. The CDR3 region has the DNA TGCGCCAGCAGTAGAGGGACGGGGAGGTCCTACGAGCAGTACGTC.

With regard to this clonotype: One base away lies a much larger clone, so this may be a sequencing read error. Here the CDR3 DNA reads TGCGCCAGCAGTGACCTAGGCGGCTATGGCTACACCTTC. Its translation: CASSDLGGYGYTF. The V and J genes are TRBV10-2 and TRBJ1-2; D gene ambiguous. Trimming took off 3 bases at V and 4 bases at J, with 9 bases between the two ends. CDR1 is WSHSY and CDR2 is SAAADI in the germline V gene. The CDR3 covers 13 residues.